This T cell receptor (beta chain) was observed in a study of tissue T cells after allogeneic stem cell transplantation. In the case of this clone: Its target is not known. Here the gene names and germline are mouse. The read ends 1 residue early relative to the CDR3; the germline J gene fills the gap.

Study observations and caveats: Which tissue TCRs were alloreactive or antigen-specific was not determined. Some clones might be persisting host cells. Blood and spleen captured only part of the tissue TCR repertoire.

CDR3 sequences, V/J genes, frequencies and template counts came from survey-depth TCRbeta sequencing. Data came from immunoSEQ multiplex PCR; TCRdb stores just in-frame clones and leaves some out. The table lists roughly 20,000 clones, around 63% of them singletons. Trimming removed 5 bases from V and 1 base from J, with 10 bases in between. This CDR3 is 14 amino acids long. CDR1 and CDR2 (germline): NSQYPW, LRSPGD (reference sequence). What was sequenced was blood. The receptor was derived from a female BALB/c mouse in good health. Strain haplotype (MHC): H2-d. The gene calls are TRBV1 and TRBJ2-3; D is possibly TRBD2 (6 bases). The CDR3 is CTCSLGWGAETLYF. The sequenced CDR3 bases are TGCACCTGCAGTCTGGGGTGGGGTGCAGAAACGCTGTAT.